The rows below give T cell receptor beta chains drawn from one sample of a study of blood T cell repertoires in COVID-19. TCRdb keeps only in-frame clones here, not all; method: immunoSEQ multiplex PCR. The table lists 130,000 to 150,000 clones, under 80% of them singletons, with about an eighth in the top ten. The sample consisted of peripheral blood. The receptor set was obtained from a man older than 75 with acute or convalescent COVID-19. Both conserved end residues are part of each CDR3. The D gene is left open where the match is weak. The listing skips clone size in some rows; elsewhere it reads once, few, many or a size class.

clone_size: NA; v_call: TRBV7-9; d_call: NA; cdr3_length: 14; j_call: TRBJ1-1; cdr3_nt: TGTGCCAGCAGCCCGGCGGGGTGGAACACTGAAGCTTTCTTT; cdr3_aa: CASSPAGWNTEAFF
clone_size: few; v_call: TRBV2; d_call: NA; cdr3_length: 11; j_call: TRBJ2-3; cdr3_nt: TGTGCCACCCCTAGCACAGATACGCAGTATTTT; cdr3_aa: CATPSTDTQYF
clone_size: NA; v_call: TRBV30; d_call: NA; cdr3_length: 11; j_call: TRBJ1-2; cdr3_nt: TGTGCTTCGCAGGGTAACTATGGCTACACCTTC; cdr3_aa: CASQGNYGYTF
clone_size: many; v_call: TRBV28; d_call: NA; cdr3_length: 14; j_call: TRBJ2-7; cdr3_nt: TGTGCCAGCCTCCCGGAGACTCAGACCTACGAGCAGTACTTC; cdr3_aa: CASLPETQTYEQYF
clone_size: NA; v_call: TRBV19; d_call: TRBD1; cdr3_length: 16; j_call: TRBJ2-7; cdr3_nt: TGTGCCAGTAGTATTCTGCCGGGACAGGGGACGTACGAGCAGTACTTC; cdr3_aa: CASSILPGQGTYEQYF
clone_size: NA; v_call: TRBV4-3; d_call: TRBD2; cdr3_length: 18; j_call: TRBJ2-5; cdr3_nt: TGCGCCAGCAGCCAAGGGACGCGGGGGGACTTCGGGAAGGAGACCCAGTACTTC; cdr3_aa: CASSQGTRGDFGKETQYF
clone_size: NA; v_call: TRBV19; d_call: NA; cdr3_length: 14; j_call: TRBJ1-2; cdr3_nt: TGTGCCAGCACTCGGCTAGAGCCGGGGTATGGCTACACCTTC; cdr3_aa: CASTRLEPGYGYTF
clone_size: once; v_call: TRBV28; d_call: NA; cdr3_length: 20; j_call: TRBJ2-6; cdr3_nt: TGTGCCAGCACCAGCCTACCGGGACACTTCTCCGACTCTGGGGCCAACGTCCTGACTTTC; cdr3_aa: CASTSLPGHFSDSGANVLTF
clone_size: NA; v_call: TRBV18; d_call: NA; cdr3_length: 15; j_call: TRBJ1-1; cdr3_nt: TGTGCCAGCTCACCAGTAGGTCGAGGGAACACTGAAGCTTTCTTT; cdr3_aa: CASSPVGRGNTEAFF
clone_size: few; v_call: TRBV9; d_call: TRBD1; cdr3_length: 13; j_call: TRBJ2-7; cdr3_nt: TGTGCCAGCAGCGCCGGACAGGCGTTCGAGCAGTACTTC; cdr3_aa: CASSAGQAFEQYF
clone_size: few; v_call: TRBV3-1/TRBV3-2; d_call: NA; cdr3_length: 14; j_call: TRBJ1-1; cdr3_nt: TGTGCCAGCAGCCGCCGGGACATAAACACTGAAGCTTTCTTT; cdr3_aa: CASSRRDINTEAFF
clone_size: NA; v_call: TRBV6-1; d_call: NA; cdr3_length: 13; j_call: TRBJ1-5; cdr3_nt: TGTGCCAGCAGTGAACAAAGCAATCAGCCCCAGCATTTT; cdr3_aa: CASSEQSNQPQHF
clone_size: NA; v_call: TRBV18; d_call: TRBD1; cdr3_length: 18; j_call: TRBJ1-5; cdr3_nt: TGTGCCAGCTCACCTTCACGGACAGGTGTGTGGGCGAATCAGCCCCAGCATTTT; cdr3_aa: CASSPSRTGVWANQPQHF
clone_size: NA; v_call: TRBV28; d_call: TRBD1; cdr3_length: 17; j_call: TRBJ1-2; cdr3_nt: TGTGCCAGCAGTGCCCCAGGTATCAGGGGGCATAATTATGGCTACACCTTC; cdr3_aa: CASSAPGIRGHNYGYTF
clone_size: NA; v_call: TRBV28; d_call: TRBD1; cdr3_length: 14; j_call: TRBJ2-2; cdr3_nt: TGTGCCAGTAAAACAGGGGGCCTCACCGGGGAGCTGTTTTTT; cdr3_aa: CASKTGGLTGELFF
clone_size: NA; v_call: TRBV5-5; d_call: TRBD1; cdr3_length: 16; j_call: TRBJ1-6; cdr3_nt: TGTGCCAGCAGCCCCGAGGGACAGCTCTATAATTCACCCCTCCACTTT; cdr3_aa: CASSPEGQLYNSPLHF
clone_size: NA; v_call: TRBV9; d_call: TRBD1; cdr3_length: 20; j_call: TRBJ2-7; cdr3_nt: TGTGCCAGCAGCGCAGATCCAATCAGGGGGAACAATCCTGGCCCCTACGAGCAGTACTTC; cdr3_aa: CASSADPIRGNNPGPYEQYF
clone_size: few; v_call: TRBV5-5; d_call: NA; cdr3_length: 14; j_call: TRBJ1-4; cdr3_nt: TGTGCCAGCAGCTTGGGGTCGCCGGATGAAAAACTGTTTTTT; cdr3_aa: CASSLGSPDEKLFF
clone_size: NA; v_call: TRBV7-3; d_call: TRBD1; cdr3_length: 15; j_call: TRBJ1-4; cdr3_nt: TGTGCCAGCAGCCACGACAGGGTGGCTAATGAAAAACTGTTTTTT; cdr3_aa: CASSHDRVANEKLFF
clone_size: NA; v_call: TRBV15; d_call: NA; cdr3_length: 19; j_call: TRBJ2-1; cdr3_nt: TGTGCCACCAGCAGAGGTATGAGTAACAGGGCGAATTCCTACAATGAGCAGTTCTTC; cdr3_aa: CATSRGMSNRANSYNEQFF
clone_size: NA; v_call: TRBV7-2; d_call: TRBD2; cdr3_length: 18; j_call: TRBJ2-3; cdr3_nt: TGTGCCAGCACCTTCGGGGGGGCCTTATCCGGAAGCACAGATACGCAGTATTTT; cdr3_aa: CASTFGGALSGSTDTQYF
clone_size: NA; v_call: TRBV27; d_call: NA; cdr3_length: 14; j_call: TRBJ2-6; cdr3_nt: TGTGCCAGCAGTTTTAGTCGTGGGGCCAACGTCCTGACTTTC; cdr3_aa: CASSFSRGANVLTF
clone_size: NA; v_call: TRBV28; d_call: NA; cdr3_length: 11; j_call: TRBJ2-4; cdr3_nt: TGTGCCAGCAGTTTCGATAGCATTCAGTACTTC; cdr3_aa: CASSFDSIQYF
clone_size: NA; v_call: TRBV29-1; d_call: NA; cdr3_length: 13; j_call: TRBJ1-1; cdr3_nt: TGCAGCGTTGTCGAAGGGGTGAACACTGAAGCTTTCTTT; cdr3_aa: CSVVEGVNTEAFF
clone_size: NA; v_call: TRBV30; d_call: NA; cdr3_length: 12; j_call: TRBJ2-7; cdr3_nt: TGTGCCTGGAGGGCACAGGGCTACGAGCAGTACTTC; cdr3_aa: CAWRAQGYEQYF
clone_size: NA; v_call: TRBV5-1; d_call: NA; cdr3_length: 15; j_call: TRBJ2-6; cdr3_nt: TGCGCCAGCAGCGGAGGGACCAACGAGGCCAACGTCCTGACTTTC; cdr3_aa: CASSGGTNEANVLTF
clone_size: NA; v_call: TRBV7-9; d_call: TRBD1; cdr3_length: 17; j_call: TRBJ2-2; cdr3_nt: TGTGCCAGCAGCCGGGGCTCGACAGGGTCGGACACCGGGGAGCTGTTTTTT; cdr3_aa: CASSRGSTGSDTGELFF
clone_size: NA; v_call: TRBV7-2; d_call: TRBD1; cdr3_length: 16; j_call: TRBJ1-6; cdr3_nt: TGTGCCAGCAGCCCCCAGGGGGGCTGGGATAATTCACCCCTCCACTTT; cdr3_aa: CASSPQGGWDNSPLHF
clone_size: NA; v_call: TRBV3-1/TRBV3-2; d_call: TRBD1; cdr3_length: 15; j_call: TRBJ1-5; cdr3_nt: TGTGCCAGCAGCCACGCTGACAGGGTCTTGCAGCCCCAGCATTTT; cdr3_aa: CASSHADRVLQPQHF
clone_size: NA; v_call: TRBV19; d_call: NA; cdr3_length: 13; j_call: TRBJ2-4; cdr3_nt: TGTGCCAGTAGAGTCGCGGGGGCGAACATTCAGTACTTC; cdr3_aa: CASRVAGANIQYF
clone_size: NA; v_call: TRBV19; d_call: NA; cdr3_length: 13; j_call: TRBJ2-5; cdr3_nt: TGTGCCAGTAGTATAAGAAGTGAGCGGACCCAGTACTTC; cdr3_aa: CASSIRSERTQYF
clone_size: once; v_call: TRBV7-9; d_call: TRBD1; cdr3_length: 15; j_call: TRBJ1-4; cdr3_nt: TGTGCCAGCAGCGCCTCCGGGACAGGGACCGAAAAACTGTTTTTT; cdr3_aa: CASSASGTGTEKLFF
clone_size: NA; v_call: TRBV6-1; d_call: NA; cdr3_length: 16; j_call: TRBJ1-4; cdr3_nt: TGTGCCAGCAGTGAATCTTCGGGGGCAACTAATGAAAAACTGTTTTTT; cdr3_aa: CASSESSGATNEKLFF
clone_size: NA; v_call: TRBV11-2; d_call: TRBD1; cdr3_length: 14; j_call: TRBJ1-1; cdr3_nt: TGTGCCAGCAGCTTACAGGGGGCGAATACTGAAGCTTTCTTT; cdr3_aa: CASSLQGANTEAFF
clone_size: NA; v_call: TRBV3-1/TRBV3-2; d_call: NA; cdr3_length: 15; j_call: TRBJ1-4; cdr3_nt: TGTGCCAGCAGCCAAGTAGGGGGGGATAATGAAAAACTGTTTTTT; cdr3_aa: CASSQVGGDNEKLFF